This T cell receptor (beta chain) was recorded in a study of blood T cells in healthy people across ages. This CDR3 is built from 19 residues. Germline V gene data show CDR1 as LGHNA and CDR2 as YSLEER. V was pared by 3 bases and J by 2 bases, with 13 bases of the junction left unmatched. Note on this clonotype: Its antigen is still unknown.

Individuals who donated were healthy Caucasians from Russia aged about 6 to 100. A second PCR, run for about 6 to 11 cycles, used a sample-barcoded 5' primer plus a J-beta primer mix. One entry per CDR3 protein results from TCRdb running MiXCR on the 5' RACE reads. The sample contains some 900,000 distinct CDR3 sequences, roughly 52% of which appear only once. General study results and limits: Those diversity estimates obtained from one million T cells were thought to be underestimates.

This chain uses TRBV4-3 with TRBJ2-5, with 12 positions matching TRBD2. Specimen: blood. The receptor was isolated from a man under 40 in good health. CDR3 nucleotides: TGCGCCAGCAGCCACTGGACTAGCGGGGTGTCCATTGTTCAAGAGACCCAGTACTTC. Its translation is CASSHWTSGVSIVQETQYF.